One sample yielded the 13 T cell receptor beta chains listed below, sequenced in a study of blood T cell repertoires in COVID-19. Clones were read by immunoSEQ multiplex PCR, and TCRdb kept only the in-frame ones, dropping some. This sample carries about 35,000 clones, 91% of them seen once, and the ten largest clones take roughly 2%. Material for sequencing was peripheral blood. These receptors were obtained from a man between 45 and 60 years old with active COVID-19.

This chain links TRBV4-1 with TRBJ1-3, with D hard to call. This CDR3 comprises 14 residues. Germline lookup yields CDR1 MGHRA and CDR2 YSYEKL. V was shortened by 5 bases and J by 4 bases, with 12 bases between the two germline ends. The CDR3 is CASSRTWPGNTIYF. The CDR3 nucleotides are TGCGCCAGCAGCAGGACTTGGCCGGGAAACACCATATATTTT.

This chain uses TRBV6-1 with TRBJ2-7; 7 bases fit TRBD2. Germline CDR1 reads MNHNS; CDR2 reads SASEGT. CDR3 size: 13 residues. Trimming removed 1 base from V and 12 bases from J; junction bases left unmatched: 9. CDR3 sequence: CASSEVTHGGRYF. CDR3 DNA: TGTGCCAGCAGTGAAGTGACCCACGGGGGGAGGTACTTC.

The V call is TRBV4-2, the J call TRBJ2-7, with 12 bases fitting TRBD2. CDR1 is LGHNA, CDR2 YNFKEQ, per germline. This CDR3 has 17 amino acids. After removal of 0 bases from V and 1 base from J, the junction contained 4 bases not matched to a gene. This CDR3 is CASSQDRTSGTSYEQYF. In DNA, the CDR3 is TGTGCCAGCAGCCAAGACCGGACTAGCGGGACGTCCTACGAGCAGTACTTC.

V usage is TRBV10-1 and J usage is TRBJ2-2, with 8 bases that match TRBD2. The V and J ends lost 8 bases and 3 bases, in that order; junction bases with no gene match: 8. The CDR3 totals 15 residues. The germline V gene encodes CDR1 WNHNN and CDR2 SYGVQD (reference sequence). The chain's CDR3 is CASLAGTRDTGELFF. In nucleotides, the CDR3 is TGCGCCAGCCTGGCCGGGACTAGAGACACCGGGGAGCTGTTTTTT.

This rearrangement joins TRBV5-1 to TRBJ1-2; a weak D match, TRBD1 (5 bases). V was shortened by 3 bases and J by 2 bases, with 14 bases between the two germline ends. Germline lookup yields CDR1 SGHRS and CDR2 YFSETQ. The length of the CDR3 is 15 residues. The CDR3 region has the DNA TGCGCCAGCAGCTGGGGTCTGGGGCAGAACTATGGCTACACCTTC. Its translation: CASSWGLGQNYGYTF.

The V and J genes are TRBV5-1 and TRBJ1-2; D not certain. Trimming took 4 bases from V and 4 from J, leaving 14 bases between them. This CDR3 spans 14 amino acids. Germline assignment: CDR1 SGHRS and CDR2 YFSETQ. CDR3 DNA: TGCGCCAGCAGCCCGGGAAGGGATACCTATGGCTACACCTTC. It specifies CASSPGRDTYGYTF.

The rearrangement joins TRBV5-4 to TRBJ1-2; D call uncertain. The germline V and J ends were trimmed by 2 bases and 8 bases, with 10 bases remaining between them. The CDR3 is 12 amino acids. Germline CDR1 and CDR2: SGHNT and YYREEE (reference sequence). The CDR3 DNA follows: TGTGCCAGCAGCTTTCCATCACAGGGCTACACCTTC. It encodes CASSFPSQGYTF.

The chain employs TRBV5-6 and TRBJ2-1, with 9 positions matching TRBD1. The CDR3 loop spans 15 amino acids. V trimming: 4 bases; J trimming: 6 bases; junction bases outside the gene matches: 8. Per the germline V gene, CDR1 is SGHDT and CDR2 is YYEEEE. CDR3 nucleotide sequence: TGTGCCAGCAGCAAGGGACAGGGAGTTATCAATGAGCAGTTCTTC. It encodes CASSKGQGVINEQFF. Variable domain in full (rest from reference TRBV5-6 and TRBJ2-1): DAGVTQSPTHLIKTRGQQVTLRCSPKSGHDTVSWYQQALGQGPQFIFQYYEEEERQRGNFPDRFSGHQFPNYSSELNVNALLLGDSALYLCASSKGQGVINEQFFGPGTRLTVL.

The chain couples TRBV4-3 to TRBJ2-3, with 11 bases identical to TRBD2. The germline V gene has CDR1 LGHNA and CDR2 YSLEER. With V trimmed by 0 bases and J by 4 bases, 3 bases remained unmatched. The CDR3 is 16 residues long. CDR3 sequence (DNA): TGCGCCAGCAGCCAAGACGTAGCGGGGGGGGCAGATACGCAGTATTTT. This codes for CASSQDVAGGADTQYF.

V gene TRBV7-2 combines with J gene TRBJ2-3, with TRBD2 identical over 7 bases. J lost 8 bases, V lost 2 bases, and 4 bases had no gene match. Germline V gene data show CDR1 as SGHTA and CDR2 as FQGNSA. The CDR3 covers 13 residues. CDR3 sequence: CASSLSGEGTQYF. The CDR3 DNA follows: TGTGCCAGCAGCTTATCCGGGGAGGGTACGCAGTATTTT. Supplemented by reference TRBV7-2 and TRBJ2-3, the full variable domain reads GAGVSQSPSNKVTEKGKDVELRCDPISGHTALYWYRQSLGQGLEFLIYFQGNSAPDKSGLPSDRFSAERTGGSVSTLTIQRTQQEDSAVYLCASSLSGEGTQYFGPGTRLTVL.

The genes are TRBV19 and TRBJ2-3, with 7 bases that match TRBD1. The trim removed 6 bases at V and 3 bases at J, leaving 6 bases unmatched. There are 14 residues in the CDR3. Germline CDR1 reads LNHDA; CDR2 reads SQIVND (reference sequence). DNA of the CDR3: TGTGCCAGTAGGGGACAGCTTCTGACAGATACGCAGTATTTT. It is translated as CASRGQLLTDTQYF.

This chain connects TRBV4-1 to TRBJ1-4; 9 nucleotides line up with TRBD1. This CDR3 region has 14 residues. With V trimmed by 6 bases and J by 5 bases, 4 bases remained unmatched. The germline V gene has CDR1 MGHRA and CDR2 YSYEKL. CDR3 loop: CASRHRGLNEKLFF. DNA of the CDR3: TGCGCCAGCAGACACAGGGGGCTAAATGAAAAACTGTTTTTT.

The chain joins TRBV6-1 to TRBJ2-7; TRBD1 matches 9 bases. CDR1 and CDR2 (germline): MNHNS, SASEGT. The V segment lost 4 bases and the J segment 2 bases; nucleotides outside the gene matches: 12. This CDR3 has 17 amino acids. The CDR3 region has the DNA TGTGCCAGCAGTGTCCCCATAGTGGACAGGGGCCCCTACGAGCAGTACTTC. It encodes CASSVPIVDRGPYEQYF.